This TCR beta chain was captured by sequencing in a study of T cell clusters in autoimmune cytopenias. About the research overall: A median of about 52,000 TRB reads per sample yielded a median around 2,500 distinct clonotypes.

Study observations and caveats: TRB repertoire shifts in secondary cytopenia and chronic lymphocytic leukemia mostly reflected lymphoma, not autoimmunity. Active autoimmune hepatitis patients had almost three-fold fewer exclusive TRB clusters than healthy donors. Functional roles of the in silico T cell clusters still await experimental validation.

This CDR3 is 14 amino acids long. To note about this clonotype: Its antigen is unidentified.

TRB was amplified by touch-down multiplex PCR, primer pools A and B combined. TCRdb re-called the multiplex PCR reads; one entry per CDR3 protein, DNA not given. The repertoire table contains a few thousand distinct CDR3 sequences. TRB amplification used approximately 0.25 ug of peripheral blood genomic DNA. Material for sequencing was peripheral blood. The receptor was isolated from a human donor with an autoimmune cytopenia or autoimmune hepatitis (not recorded which). The chain joins TRBV12-3 or TRBV12-4 to TRBJ1-6. The CDR3: CASSEEEGTAPLHF.